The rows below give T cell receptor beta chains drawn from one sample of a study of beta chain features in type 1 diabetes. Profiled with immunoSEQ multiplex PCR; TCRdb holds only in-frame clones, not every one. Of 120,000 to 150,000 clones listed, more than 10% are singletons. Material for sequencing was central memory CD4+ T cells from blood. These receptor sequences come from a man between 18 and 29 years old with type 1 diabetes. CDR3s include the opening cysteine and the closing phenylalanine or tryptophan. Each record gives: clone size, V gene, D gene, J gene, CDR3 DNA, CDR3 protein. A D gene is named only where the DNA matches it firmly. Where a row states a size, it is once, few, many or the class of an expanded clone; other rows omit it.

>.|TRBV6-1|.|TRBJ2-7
TGTGCCAGCAGTACTGGATGGACTAATTCAATTGAGCAGTACTTC
CASSTGWTNSIEQYF
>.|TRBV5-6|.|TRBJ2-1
TGTGCCAGCAGCTTGGCGCAGGTTCGCCTCTTC
CASSLAQVRLF
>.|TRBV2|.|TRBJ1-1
TGTGCCACCCGCGGGGAGGCTGAAGCTTTCTTT
CATRGEAEAFF
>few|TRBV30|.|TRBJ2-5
TGTGCCTGGAGTGCACAGCGTTGGGAGACCCAGTACTTC
CAWSAQRWETQYF
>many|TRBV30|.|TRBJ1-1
TGTGCCTGGAGTGTACAACGCAACACTGAAGCTTTCTTT
CAWSVQRNTEAFF
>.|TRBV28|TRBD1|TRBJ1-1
TGTGCCAGCAGTTTACGTACAGGGGCGAACACTGAAGCTTTCTTT
CASSLRTGANTEAFF
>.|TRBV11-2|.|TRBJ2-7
TGTGCCAGCAGGTACCAAGAGTCGTACGAGCAGTACTTC
CASRYQESYEQYF
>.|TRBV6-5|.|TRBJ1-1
TGTGCCAGCATTTCACCCAGGGATAACACTGAAGCTTTCTTT
CASISPRDNTEAFF
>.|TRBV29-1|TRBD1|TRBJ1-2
TGCAGCGTGTCCCGGACAGGGGATGGCTACACCTTC
CSVSRTGDGYTF
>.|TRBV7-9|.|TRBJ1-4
TGTGCCAGCAGCTTCACCTCCGGTACCGCTGGAAAACTGTTTTTT
CASSFTSGTAGKLFF
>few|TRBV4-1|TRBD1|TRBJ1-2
TGCGCCAGCAGCCAACTACAGGGGGCAACGCGGGGCTACACCTTC
CASSQLQGATRGYTF
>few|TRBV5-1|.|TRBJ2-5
TGCGCCAGCAGGGAAGGGGGTCAGATCCAAGAGACCCAGTACTTC
CASREGGQIQETQYF
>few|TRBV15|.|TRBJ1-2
TGTGCCACCAGCTCCGCGGGGAGGGCGGCCTATGGCTACACCTTC
CATSSAGRAAYGYTF
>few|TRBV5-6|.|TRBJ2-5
TGTGCCAGCAGCTCTTTAGTCCAAGAGACCCAGTACTTC
CASSSLVQETQYF
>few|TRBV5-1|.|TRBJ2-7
TGCGCCAGCAGTCCCGGGACAACCACCTACGAGCAGTACTTC
CASSPGTTTYEQYF
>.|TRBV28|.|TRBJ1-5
TGTGCCAGCGGCACGATAGATCAGCCCCAGCATTTT
CASGTIDQPQHF
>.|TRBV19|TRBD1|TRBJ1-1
TGTGCCAGTAGGACGACAGGGGGCTTTGAAGCTTTCTTT
CASRTTGGFEAFF
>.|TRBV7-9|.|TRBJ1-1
TGTGCCAGCAGCTCCCTAACGGACACTGAAGCTTTCTTT
CASSSLTDTEAFF
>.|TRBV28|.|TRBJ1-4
TGTGCCAGCAGCTCCGGGACGGTTAATGAAAAACTGTTTTTT
CASSSGTVNEKLFF
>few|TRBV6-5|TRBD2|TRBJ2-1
TGTGCCAGCAGTCCACGACTAGCGGGGGGGCATGAGCAGTTCTTC
CASSPRLAGGHEQFF
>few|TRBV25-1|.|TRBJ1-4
TGTGCCAGCAGTGGTGAAAAACTGTTTTTT
CASSGEKLFF
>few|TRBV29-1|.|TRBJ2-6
TGCAGCGTTGAGGACTCTGGGGCCAACGTCCTGACTTTC
CSVEDSGANVLTF
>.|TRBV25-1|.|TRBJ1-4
TGTGCCAGCGCCAGGCAGGGGTCGGGGATGGAAAAACTGTTTTTT
CASARQGSGMEKLFF
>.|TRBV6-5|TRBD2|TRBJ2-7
TGTGCCGTAACGGGACTAGCGAGCGAGCAGTACTTC
CAVTGLASEQYF
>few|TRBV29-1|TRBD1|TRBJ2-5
TGCAGCGTTGAAGCTACAGGGGCAGAGACCCAGTACTTC
CSVEATGAETQYF
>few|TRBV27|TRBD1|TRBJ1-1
TGTGCCAGCAGTAAGAGACAGGGAGTCAGCACTGAAGCTTTCTTT
CASSKRQGVSTEAFF
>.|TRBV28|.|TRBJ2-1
TGTGCCAGCAAGGAAGGTCCCAGGGGGGATGAGCAGTTCTTC
CASKEGPRGDEQFF
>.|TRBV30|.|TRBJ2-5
TGTGCCTGGAGTGTAGGGTCAGAGACCCAGTACTTC
CAWSVGSETQYF
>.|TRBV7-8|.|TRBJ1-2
TGTGCCAGCAGCCTCCTTGAGGGGGGAAACTATGGCTACACCTTC
CASSLLEGGNYGYTF
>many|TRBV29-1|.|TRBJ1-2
TGCAGCGTTGGGGACACCTCAGGCTACACCTTC
CSVGDTSGYTF
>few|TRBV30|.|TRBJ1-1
TGTGCCTGGAGTGTAATGGCGGACACTGAAGCTTTCTTT
CAWSVMADTEAFF
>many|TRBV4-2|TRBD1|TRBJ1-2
TGTGCCAGCAGCCAAGTTTACGAGGGAGAGGGGGCTGACTATGGCTACACCTTC
CASSQVYEGEGADYGYTF
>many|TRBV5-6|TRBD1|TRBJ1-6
TGTGCCAGCAGCTACGGGACAGGGGCGAGTAATTCACCCCTCCACTTT
CASSYGTGASNSPLHF
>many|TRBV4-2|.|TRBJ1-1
TGTGCCAGCAGCCAAGCGAACTCAGGAGTGAACACTGAAGCTTTCTTT
CASSQANSGVNTEAFF
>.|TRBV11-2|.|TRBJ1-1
TGTGCCAGCAGCTTAGGATACAGGGTGGGCACTGAAGCTTTCTTT
CASSLGYRVGTEAFF
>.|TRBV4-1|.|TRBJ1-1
TGCGCCAGCAGCCAAGGGGACATTTTTCCTGAAGCTTTCTTT
CASSQGDIFPEAFF
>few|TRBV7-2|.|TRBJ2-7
TGTGCCAGCAGCTTAGGATGGGGTTCCTACGAGCAGTACTTC
CASSLGWGSYEQYF
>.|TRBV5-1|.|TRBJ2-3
TGCGCCAGCAGCTTGGAATTTTCTGCGACAGTCTCAGATACGCAGTATTTT
CASSLEFSATVSDTQYF
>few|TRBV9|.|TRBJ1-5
TGTGCCAGCAGCGTAGACCCCCAAGGTCAGCCCCAGCATTTT
CASSVDPQGQPQHF
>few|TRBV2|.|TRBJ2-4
TGTGCCAGCAGTTCTAGGACGGAATTAGCCAAAAACATTCAGTACTTC
CASSSRTELAKNIQYF
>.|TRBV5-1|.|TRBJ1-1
TGCGCCAGCAGCCTGGACACATCGAACACTGAAGCTTTCTTT
CASSLDTSNTEAFF
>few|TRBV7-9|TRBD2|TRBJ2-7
TGTGCCAGCAGCTTCGGGACTAGCGGGGACGAGCAGTACTTC
CASSFGTSGDEQYF
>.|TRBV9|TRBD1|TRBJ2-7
TGTGCCAGCAGCTTCGGGACAGAGGACTACGAGCAGTACTTC
CASSFGTEDYEQYF
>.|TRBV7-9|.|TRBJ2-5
TGTGCCAGCAGCCTCGGGACCTTGCTAGAGACCCAGTACTTC
CASSLGTLLETQYF
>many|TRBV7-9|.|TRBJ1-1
TGTGCCAGCAGCCATATGGTGGGGGAAGCTTTCTTT
CASSHMVGEAFF
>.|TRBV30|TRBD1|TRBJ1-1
TGTGCCTGGAACAGGGGAGTCGACACTGAAGCTTTCTTT
CAWNRGVDTEAFF
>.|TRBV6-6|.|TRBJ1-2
TGTGCCAGCAGTTTCGATAACTATGGCTACACCTTC
CASSFDNYGYTF
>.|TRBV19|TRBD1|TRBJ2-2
TGTGCCAGTACCCATGAGACAGGGGGCCCGAACACCGGGGAGCTGTTTTTT
CASTHETGGPNTGELFF
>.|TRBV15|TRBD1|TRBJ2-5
TGTGCCACCAGCAGACCTCCAGGGGGCACTGTTCGGGAGACCCAGTACTTC
CATSRPPGGTVRETQYF
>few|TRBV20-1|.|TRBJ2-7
TGCAGTGCGATCAGGGGCTACGAGCAGTACTTC
CSAIRGYEQYF
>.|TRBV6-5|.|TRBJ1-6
TGTGCCAGCAGTTACGAGCGGAATTCACCCCTCCACTTT
CASSYERNSPLHF
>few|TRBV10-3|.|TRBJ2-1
TGTGCCATCACCCCTTCGCACCCAAATGAGCAGTTCTTC
CAITPSHPNEQFF
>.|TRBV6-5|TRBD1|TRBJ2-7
TGTGCCAGCAGTTACGGACAGGGCTTCGACGAGCAGTACTTC
CASSYGQGFDEQYF